Sequencing of this T cell receptor (beta chain) was carried out in a study of blood T cell repertoires in COVID-19. Using immunoSEQ multiplex PCR, the repertoire was profiled, and TCRdb retains in-frame clones only, with some absent. The sample records about 290,000 clones, under 90% being singletons. Cohort 3 donors counted as recovered after two negative PCRs, clearance, or resolved symptoms. This clone occurred once. The clonotype originates from a woman aged 40 to 55 who had recovered from COVID-19. The specimen sequenced was PBMCs or T cells enriched from blood (not recorded which).

In DNA, the CDR3 is TGTGCCAGCAGCTTAACGGGACAGGCCACAGATACGCAGTATTTT. Translating it yields CASSLTGQATDTQYF. The chain couples TRBV7-3 to TRBJ2-3, with 8 bases matching TRBD1. In germline, CDR1 is SGHTA, CDR2 FQGTGA. The V gene end was trimmed by 0 bases and the J gene end by 2 bases; junction bases not matched to a gene: 1. The CDR3 contains 15 residues. The whole variable domain, remainder taken from reference TRBV7-3 and TRBJ2-3, is GAGVSQTPSNKVTEKGKYVELRCDPISGHTALYWYRQSLGQGPEFLIYFQGTGAADDSGLPNDRFFAVRPEGSVSTLKIQRTERGDSAVYLCASSLTGQATDTQYFGPGTRLTVL.